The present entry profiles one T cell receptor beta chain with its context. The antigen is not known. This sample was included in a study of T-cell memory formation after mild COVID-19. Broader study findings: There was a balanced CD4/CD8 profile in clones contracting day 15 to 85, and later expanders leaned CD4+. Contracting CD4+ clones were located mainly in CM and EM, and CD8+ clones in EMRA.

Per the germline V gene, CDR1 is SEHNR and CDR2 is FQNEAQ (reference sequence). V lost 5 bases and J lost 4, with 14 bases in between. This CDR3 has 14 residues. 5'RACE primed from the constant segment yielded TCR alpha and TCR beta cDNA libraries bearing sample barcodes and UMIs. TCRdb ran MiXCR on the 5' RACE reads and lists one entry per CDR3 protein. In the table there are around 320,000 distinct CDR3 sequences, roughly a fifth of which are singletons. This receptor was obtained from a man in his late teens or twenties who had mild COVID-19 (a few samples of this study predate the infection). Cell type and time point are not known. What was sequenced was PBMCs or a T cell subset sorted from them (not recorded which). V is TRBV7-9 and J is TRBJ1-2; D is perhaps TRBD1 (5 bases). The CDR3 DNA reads TGTGCCAGCAGCCCGCAGGGAATCGGCTATGGCTACACCTTC. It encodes CASSPQGIGYGYTF. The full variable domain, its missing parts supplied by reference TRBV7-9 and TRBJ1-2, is DTGVSQNPRHKITKRGQNVTFRCDPISEHNRLYWYRQTLGQGPEFLTYFQNEAQLEKSRLLSDRFSAERPKGSFSTLEIQRTEQGDSAMYLCASSPQGIGYGYTFGSGTRLTVV.